This T cell receptor beta chain was sequenced during a study of shared clonotypes between healthy human individuals. Study in general: Researchers drew samples from two women and three men aged 18 to 49. Each donor had three CD4 naive, three CD4 memory, two CD8 naive and one CD8 memory plate.

The authors distributed each subset's genomic DNA evenly over several immunoSEQ plates. Method: immunoSEQ multiplex PCR; TCRdb's copy keeps in-frame clones and lacks some. The sample has over a million clones, approximately 68% seen once; the top ten hold roughly 1.5%. HIV-negative, healthy adults without recent acute infections or vaccinations were the donors. The CDR3 runs 16 residues. Germline CDR1 and CDR2: SGHNT and YYREEE (reference sequence). V lost 4 bases, J lost 6 bases, and 9 bases stayed unmatched. For this clone: This specimen includes other DNA sequences encoding the same CDR3.

Sequenced sample: memory CD4+ T cells sorted from blood. Subset defined: CD45RA-negative fraction. The TCR originated in a man between 18 and 35 years old in good health. The genes are TRBV5-4 and TRBJ2-1; TRBD2 aligns across 11 bases. The DNA of the CDR3 is TGTGCCAGCAGCCTGGGTACTAGCGGGGGTTTCAATGAGCAGTTCTTC. Translating it yields CASSLGTSGGFNEQFF. Drawing the rest from reference TRBV5-4 and TRBJ2-1, the complete variable domain is ETGVTQSPTHLIKTRGQQVTLRCSSQSGHNTVSWYQQALGQGPQFIFQYYREEENGRGNFPPRFSGLQFPNYSSELNVNALELDDSALYLCASSLGTSGGFNEQFFGPGTRLTVL.